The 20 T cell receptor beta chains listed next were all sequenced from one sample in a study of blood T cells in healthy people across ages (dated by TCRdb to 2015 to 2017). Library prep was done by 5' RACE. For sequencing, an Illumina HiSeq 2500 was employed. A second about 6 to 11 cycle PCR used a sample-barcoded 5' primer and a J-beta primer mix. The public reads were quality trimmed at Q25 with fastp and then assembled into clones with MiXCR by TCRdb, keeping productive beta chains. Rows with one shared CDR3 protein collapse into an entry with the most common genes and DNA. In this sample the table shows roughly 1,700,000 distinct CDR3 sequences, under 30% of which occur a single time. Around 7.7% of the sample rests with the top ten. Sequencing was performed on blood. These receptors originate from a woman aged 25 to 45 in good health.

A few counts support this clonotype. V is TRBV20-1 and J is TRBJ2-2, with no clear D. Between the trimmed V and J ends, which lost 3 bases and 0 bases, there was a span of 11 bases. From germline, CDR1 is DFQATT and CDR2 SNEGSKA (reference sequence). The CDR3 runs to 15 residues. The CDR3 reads CSARRRNANTGELFF. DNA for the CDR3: TGCAGTGCTAGGCGGCGGAACGCGAACACCGGGGAGCTGTTTTTT.

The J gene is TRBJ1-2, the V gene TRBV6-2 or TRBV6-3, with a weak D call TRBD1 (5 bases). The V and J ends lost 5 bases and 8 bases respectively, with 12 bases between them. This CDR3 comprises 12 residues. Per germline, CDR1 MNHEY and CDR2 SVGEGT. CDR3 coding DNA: TGTGCCAGCAGTGAGGGGTCTTCCGGCTACACCTTC. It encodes CASSEGSSGYTF.

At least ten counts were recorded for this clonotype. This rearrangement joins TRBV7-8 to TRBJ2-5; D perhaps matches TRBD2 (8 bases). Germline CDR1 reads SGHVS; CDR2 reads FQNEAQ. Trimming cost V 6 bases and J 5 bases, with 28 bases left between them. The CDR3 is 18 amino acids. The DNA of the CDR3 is TGTGCCAGCAGAAAGGGGGCCGGGAGGGCTCTCGAGTTGGAGACCCAGTACTTC. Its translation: CASRKGAGRALELETQYF. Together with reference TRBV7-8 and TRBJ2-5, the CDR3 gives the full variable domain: GAGVSQSPRYKVAKRGQDVALRCDPISGHVSLFWYQQALGQGPEFLTYFQNEAQLDKSGLPSDRFFAERPEGSVSTLKIQRTQQEDSAVYLCASRKGAGRALELETQYFGPGTRLLVL.

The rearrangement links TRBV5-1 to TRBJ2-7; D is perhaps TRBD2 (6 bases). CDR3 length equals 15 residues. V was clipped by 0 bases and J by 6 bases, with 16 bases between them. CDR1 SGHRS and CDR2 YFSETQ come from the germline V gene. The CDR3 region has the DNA TGCGCCAGCAGCTTGGATGGAGGGAGGTTTCTCGAGCAGTACTTC. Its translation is CASSLDGGRFLEQYF.

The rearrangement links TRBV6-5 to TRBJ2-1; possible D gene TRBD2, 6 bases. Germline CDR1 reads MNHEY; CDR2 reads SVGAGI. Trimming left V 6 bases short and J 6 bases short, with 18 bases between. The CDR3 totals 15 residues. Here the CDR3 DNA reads TGTGCCAGCAGCCGGGGACTGGAGGAGGGCAATGAGCAGTTCTTC. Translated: CASSRGLEEGNEQFF.

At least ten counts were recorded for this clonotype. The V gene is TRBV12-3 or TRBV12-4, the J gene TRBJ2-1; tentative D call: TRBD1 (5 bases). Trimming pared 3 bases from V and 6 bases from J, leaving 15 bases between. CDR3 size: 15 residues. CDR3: CASSFGADRGNEQFF. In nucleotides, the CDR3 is TGTGCCAGCAGTTTTGGGGCTGATAGAGGCAATGAGCAGTTCTTC.

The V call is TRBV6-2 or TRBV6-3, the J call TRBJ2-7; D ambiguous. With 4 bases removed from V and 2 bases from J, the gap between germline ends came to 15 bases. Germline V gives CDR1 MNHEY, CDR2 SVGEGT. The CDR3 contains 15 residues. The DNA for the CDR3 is TGTGCCAGCAGTTTGACCCCTCCAGAAACCTACGAGCAGTACTTC. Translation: CASSLTPPETYEQYF.

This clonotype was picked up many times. CDR3 sequence: CSHVAETQYF. In nucleotides, the CDR3 is TGCAGTCACGTTGCAGAGACCCAGTACTTC. The genes are TRBV29-1 and TRBJ2-5; D not resolved. This CDR3 is built from 10 residues. From germline, CDR1 is SQVTM and CDR2 ANQGSEA. Variable domain in full (rest from reference TRBV29-1 and TRBJ2-5): SAVISQKPSRDICQRGTSLTIQCQVDSQVTMMFWYRQQPGQSLTLIATANQGSEATYESGFVIDKFPISRPNLTFSTLTVSNMSPEDSSIYLCSHVAETQYFGPGTRLLVL.

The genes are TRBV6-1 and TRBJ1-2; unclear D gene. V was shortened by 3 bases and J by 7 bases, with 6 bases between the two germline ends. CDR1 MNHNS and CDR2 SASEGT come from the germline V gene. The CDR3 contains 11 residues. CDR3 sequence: CASSEKRGYTF. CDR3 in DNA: TGTGCCAGCAGTGAGAAACGTGGCTACACCTTC.

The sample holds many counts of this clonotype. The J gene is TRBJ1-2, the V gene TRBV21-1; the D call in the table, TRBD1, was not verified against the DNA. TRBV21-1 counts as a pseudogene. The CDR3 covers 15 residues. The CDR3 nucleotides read TGTGCCAGCAGGAGGATGGAGACAGGGGAGGATGGCTACACCTTC. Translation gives CASRRMETGEDGYTF.

Here the CDR3 reads CASSLDRQGDPFSKAFF. In nucleotides, the CDR3 is TGCGCCAGCAGCCTGGACCGACAGGGGGATCCCTTTAGTAAAGCTTTCTTT. This chain connects TRBV5-1 to TRBJ1-1; 9 bases map to TRBD1. V shed 4 bases, J shed 9 bases, and the junction held 19 bases outside the gene matches. Germline CDR1 is SGHRS and CDR2 is YFSETQ. The CDR3 has 17 amino acids.

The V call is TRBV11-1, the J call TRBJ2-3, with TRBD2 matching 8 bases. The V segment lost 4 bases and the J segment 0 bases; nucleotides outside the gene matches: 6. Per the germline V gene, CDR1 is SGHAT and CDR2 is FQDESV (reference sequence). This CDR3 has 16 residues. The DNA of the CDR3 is TGTGCCAGCAGCTCGCAAGCGGGGGCAAGCACAGATACGCAGTATTTT. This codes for CASSSQAGASTDTQYF.

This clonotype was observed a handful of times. The CDR3 here is CASSLFSWSHSGSHNSYNEQFF. The CDR3 DNA reads TGCGCCAGCAGCTTGTTCTCCTGGTCACATAGCGGGAGTCACAACTCCTACAATGAGCAGTTCTTC. This chain links TRBV5-1 with TRBJ2-1; 9 nucleotides match TRBD2. The CDR3 spans 22 residues. The germline gives CDR1 SGHRS, CDR2 YFSETQ. V lost 1 base, J lost 0 bases, and 20 bases stayed unmatched.

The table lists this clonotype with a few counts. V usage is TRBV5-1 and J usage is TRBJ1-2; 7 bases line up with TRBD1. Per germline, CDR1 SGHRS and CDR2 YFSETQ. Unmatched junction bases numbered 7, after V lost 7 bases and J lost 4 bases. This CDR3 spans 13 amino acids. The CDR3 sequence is CASGPGQSYGYTF. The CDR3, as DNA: TGCGCCAGCGGTCCGGGACAGAGCTATGGCTACACCTTC.

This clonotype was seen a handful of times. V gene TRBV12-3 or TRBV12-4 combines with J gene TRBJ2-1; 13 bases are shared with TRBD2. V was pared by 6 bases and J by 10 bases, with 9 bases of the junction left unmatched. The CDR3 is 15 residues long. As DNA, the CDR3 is TGTGCCAGCAGGGGGGGGACTAGCGGGGATCGCGAGCAGTTCTTC. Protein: CASRGGTSGDREQFF.

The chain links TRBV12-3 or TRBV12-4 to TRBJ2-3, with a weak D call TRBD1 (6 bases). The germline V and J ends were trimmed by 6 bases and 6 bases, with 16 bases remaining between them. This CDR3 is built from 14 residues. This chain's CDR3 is CASSQVGAGDTQYF. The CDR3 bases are TGTGCCAGCAGCCAAGTGGGGGCCGGCGATACGCAGTATTTT.

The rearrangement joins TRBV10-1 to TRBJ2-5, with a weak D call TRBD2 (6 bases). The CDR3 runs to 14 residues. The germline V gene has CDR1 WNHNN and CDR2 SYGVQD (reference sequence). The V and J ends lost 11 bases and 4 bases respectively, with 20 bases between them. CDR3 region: CACFATSVLETQYF. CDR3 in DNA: TGCGCCTGCTTCGCGACTAGTGTATTAGAGACCCAGTACTTC.

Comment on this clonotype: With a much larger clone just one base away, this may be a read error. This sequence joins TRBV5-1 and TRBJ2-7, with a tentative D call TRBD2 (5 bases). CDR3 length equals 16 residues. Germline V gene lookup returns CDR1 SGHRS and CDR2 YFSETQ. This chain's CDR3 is CASSYGGGASSYGQYF. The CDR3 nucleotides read TGCGCCAGTTCCTATGGTGGAGGCGCCTCCTCCTACGGGCAGTACTTC.

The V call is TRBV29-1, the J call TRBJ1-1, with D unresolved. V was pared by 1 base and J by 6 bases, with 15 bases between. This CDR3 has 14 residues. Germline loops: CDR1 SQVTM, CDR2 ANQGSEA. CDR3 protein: CSVEGGPEGAEAFF. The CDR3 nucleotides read TGCAGCGTTGAAGGAGGACCGGAAGGCGCTGAAGCTTTCTTT.

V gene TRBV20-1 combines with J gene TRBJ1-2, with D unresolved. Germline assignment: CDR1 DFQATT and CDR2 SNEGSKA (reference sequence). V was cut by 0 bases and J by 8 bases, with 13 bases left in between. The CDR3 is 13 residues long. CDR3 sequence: CSARDSERPGYTF. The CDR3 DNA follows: TGCAGTGCTAGAGATAGCGAGAGACCCGGCTACACCTTC.